Below are 11 T cell receptor beta chains sequenced from a single sample in a study of CD8 T cells in ankylosing spondylitis. The antigens of these receptors remain unknown. Study findings and constraints: Typical of ankylosing spondylitis blood, it appeared, was a TCR beta motif of under 10 highly homologous variants.

TCRdb redid the calling of the 5' RACE reads with MiXCR, one entry per CDR3 protein. The sample records 350,000 or so distinct CDR3 sequences, under 8.5% being singletons. The specimen was blood, either unsorted or a sorted T cell fraction (not recorded which). The receptors shown here come from a male donor with ankylosing spondylitis.

The rearrangement links TRBV10-3 to TRBJ2-7, with 8 nucleotides matching TRBD1. This CDR3 is built from 14 residues. V dropped 3 bases and J dropped 4; count of bases not matched to a gene: 5. Germline lookup yields CDR1 ENHRY and CDR2 SYGVKD. The CDR3 region is CAISDSRGQYEQYF. The CDR3 DNA follows: TGTGCCATCAGTGACTCCAGGGGGCAATACGAGCAGTACTTC.

V gene TRBV9 combines with J gene TRBJ2-2; the D is unclear. This CDR3 has 13 residues. With 1 base removed from V and 3 bases from J, the gap between germline ends came to 4 bases. Germline CDR1 reads SGDLS; CDR2 reads YYNGEE. CDR3 DNA sequence: TGTGCCAGCAGCGTAATCCACACCGGGGAGCTGTTTTTT. Translation: CASSVIHTGELFF.

The chain uses TRBV29-1 and TRBJ1-1; 10 nucleotides align to TRBD1. The V and J ends lost 3 bases and 5 bases, in that order; junction bases with no gene match: 6. The germline V gene encodes CDR1 SQVTM and CDR2 ANQGSEA. This CDR3 comprises 14 residues. The DNA for the CDR3 is TGCAGCGTTGAGGGGACAGGGGCGCCAACTGAAGCTTTCTTT. Protein: CSVEGTGAPTEAFF.

This clonotype was counted many times. The CDR3 nucleotides read TGTGCCAGCAGGCCCGGATCCTCCTCTGGAAACACCATATATTTT. This encodes CASRPGSSSGNTIYF. V is TRBV12-3 or TRBV12-4 and J is TRBJ1-3; the D is unclear. This CDR3 is 15 amino acids long. Trimming removed 6 bases from V and 0 bases from J, with 12 bases in between.

V and J are TRBV5-5 and TRBJ2-2, with D perhaps matching TRBD1 (6 bases). Germline V gene sequence: CDR1 SGHKS, CDR2 YYEKEE (reference sequence). There are 16 residues in the CDR3. V was clipped by 2 bases and J by 5 bases, with 16 bases between them. CDR3 region: CASSLEQGFETGELFF. The DNA for the CDR3 is TGTGCCAGCAGCTTAGAACAGGGCTTTGAGACCGGGGAGCTGTTTTTT. Complete variable domain (other parts from reference TRBV5-5 and TRBJ2-2): DAGVTQSPTHLIKTRGQQVTLRCSPISGHKSVSWYQQVLGQGPQFIFQYYEKEERGRGNFPDRFSARQFPNYSSELNVNALLLGDSALYLCASSLEQGFETGELFFGEGSRLTVL.

V gene TRBV6-1 combines with J gene TRBJ2-3; 9 nucleotides line up with TRBD2. The CDR3 extends over 18 amino acids. Germline V lookup: CDR1 MNHNS, CDR2 SASEGT. V was clipped by 5 bases and J by 1 base; unmatched bases: 13. CDR3 region: CASSQYRAGGIGTDTQYF. The CDR3 DNA follows: TGTGCCAGCAGTCAATACCGAGCGGGAGGAATCGGCACAGATACGCAGTATTTT.

The genes are TRBV6-2 or TRBV6-3 and TRBJ2-2, with 11 nucleotides matching TRBD2. With V trimmed by 6 bases and J by 6 bases, 0 bases remained unmatched. The CDR3 spans 13 residues. Germline values: CDR1 MNHEY, CDR2 SVGEGT. The CDR3 here is CASRTSGAGELFF. The CDR3 DNA reads as TGTGCCAGCAGGACTAGCGGGGCCGGGGAGCTGTTTTTT.

In this sample, this clonotype turned up a few times. The chain has TRBV20-1 and TRBJ2-7; D is uncertain. The CDR3 spans 11 residues. Germline CDR1 DFQATT, CDR2 SNEGSKA (reference sequence). The V end lost 5 bases, the J end lost 5 bases, and 10 bases lay between the germline ends. This CDR3 is CSAAASHEQYF. CDR3 DNA sequence: TGCAGTGCTGCGGCGTCCCACGAGCAGTACTTC.

This clonotype appeared a few times. The chain has TRBV4-2 and TRBJ2-3, with unresolved D. Germline CDR1 reads LGHNA; CDR2 reads YNFKEQ. The V gene lost 4 bases and the J gene lost 5 bases, with 10 bases spanning the gap. CDR3 length: 13 amino acids. CDR3 loop: CASSPYVQDTQYF. The CDR3 DNA sequence: TGTGCCAGCAGCCCATACGTTCAAGATACGCAGTATTTT.

This clonotype was seen a few times. This chain connects TRBV20-1 to TRBJ2-3; D uncertain. V was cut by 3 bases and J by 4 bases, with 11 bases left in between. Looked up from germline, CDR1 is DFQATT and CDR2 is SNEGSKA (reference sequence). This CDR3 is built from 13 residues. The CDR3 DNA follows: TGCAGTGCTAGTACCGATGCTTCAGATACGCAGTATTTT. Protein sequence: CSASTDASDTQYF.

To note about this clonotype: Since the CDR3 does not end with the conserved phenylalanine or tryptophan, this likely comes from a read error. The chain carries TRBV28 and TRBJ2-1; D remains unclear. The CDR3 runs 14 residues. Germline CDR1 and CDR2: MDHEN and SYDVKM. Deletions cut 3 bases from V and 7 bases from J, with 13 bases between. In DNA form, the CDR3 reads TGTGCCAGCAGTTTGAGCGATGGACGGAATGAGCAGTTCTCC. Its protein product is CASSLSDGRNEQFS.